This T cell receptor beta chain was retrieved from a study of T cells in women clearing cervical HPV infection. Study at large: Case blood drawn at lesion detection; control blood after infection cleared.

The method was immunoSEQ multiplex PCR; TCRdb's version includes in-frame clones alone and lacks a portion of them. Here the sample table reports around 30,000 clones. Prevalent HPV16 infections were excluded; only incident single HPV16 infections included. Input material: blood buffy coat. The receptor comes from a woman aged 18-70 years with a cervical HPV16 infection that either progressed to CIN3+ or cleared (not recorded which).

CDR3 protein: CASSPTGWSPLHF. Partial CDR3 DNA: TGTGCCAGCAGCCCGACAGGTTGGTCACCC. The chain links TRBV7-2 to TRBJ1-6, with a tentative D call TRBD1 (6 bases). The DNA ends 3 residues before the CDR3 does, and the rest of the CDR3 is filled in from the germline J gene. V gave up 5 bases and J gave up 10 bases, with 12 bases separating them. Germline V gene data show CDR1 as SGHTA and CDR2 as FQGNSA. The CDR3 is made up of 13 amino acids.